Each of the 17 T cell receptor beta chains below was sequenced from the same sample in a study of CD8+ T cells in alopecia areata. It was cDNA, reverse transcribed from extracted RNA, that served as the sequencing template. Method: immunoSEQ multiplex PCR; TCRdb's copy keeps in-frame clones and lacks some. The sample consists of roughly 190,000 clones, roughly 60% of them appearing once. The treatment was: oral pan-JAK inhibitor, 5-10 mg twice daily. The starting material was CD4+ T cells sorted from blood, obtained at week 24, from a patient treated with tofacitinib. These receptors were collected from a human donor with alopecia areata.

The chain is built from TRBV5-8 and TRBJ2-1, with 10 bases matching TRBD2. Germline-derived CDR1 and CDR2 are SGHTS and YDEGEE. This CDR3 has 17 residues. Unmatched junction bases numbered 13, after V lost 0 bases and J lost 10 bases. CDR3 sequence: CASSLGLTLAGDAEQFF. CDR3 in DNA: TGTGCCAGCAGCTTGGGGCTTACGCTAGCGGGGGACGCCGAGCAGTTCTTC.

This clone was counted between two and nine times. V and J are TRBV29-1 and TRBJ1-5; D not certain. V was shortened by 4 bases and J by 0 bases, with 10 bases between the two germline ends. The germline CDR1 and CDR2 sequences are SQVTM and ANQGSEA. The CDR3 length is 14 residues. The CDR3 spells CSVVWAASNQPQHF. CDR3 coding DNA: TGCAGCGTTGTATGGGCCGCTAGCAATCAGCCCCAGCATTTT.

The gene calls are TRBV15 and TRBJ2-7; D unresolved. V was pared by 2 bases and J by 5 bases, with 10 bases between. Looked up from germline, CDR1 is LNHNV and CDR2 is YYDKDF (reference sequence). The CDR3 totals 13 residues. The CDR3 sequence is CATSRPPRDEQYF. The DNA for the CDR3 is TGTGCCACCAGCAGACCCCCTAGGGACGAGCAGTACTTC.

This clone was seen only a few times. The chain links TRBV29-1 to TRBJ2-6; TRBD2 agrees at 9 bases. CDR3 length: 18 residues. J gave up 0 bases and V 4 bases, and 10 bases lay outside the gene matches. CDR1 SQVTM and CDR2 ANQGSEA come from the germline V gene. The CDR3 DNA is TGCAGCGTTGCTGCGGGGGGGCCATCGATCTCTGGGGCCAACGTCCTGACTTTC. This sequence encodes CSVAAGGPSISGANVLTF.

This clone has just a few counts. This chain connects TRBV28 to TRBJ1-1; weak D call: TRBD1 (6 bases). V shed 8 bases and J shed 0 bases, with 13 bases lying between them. Per the germline V gene, CDR1 is MDHEN and CDR2 is SYDVKM. The CDR3 length is 14 residues. The CDR3 protein is CASVTGALNTEAFF. CDR3 bases: TGTGCCAGCGTAACGGGGGCCCTGAACACTGAAGCTTTCTTT.

A few counts support this clone. The chain uses TRBV10-2 and TRBJ2-7, with D unresolved. This CDR3 spans 13 amino acids. From germline, CDR1 is WSHSY and CDR2 SAAADI. V shed 4 bases and J shed 3 bases, with 10 bases lying between them. The CDR3 DNA reads TGCGCCAGCAGTGGTAAGGGCAGCTACGAGCAGTACTTC. Amino acids: CASSGKGSYEQYF.

This clone was seen just once. This specimen includes other DNA sequences encoding the same CDR3. This chain uses TRBV30 with TRBJ1-1; unclear D gene. Trimming pared 2 bases from V and 0 bases from J, leaving 4 bases between. This CDR3 is built from 12 residues. Germline lookup yields CDR1 GTSNPN and CDR2 SVGIG (reference sequence). CDR3 protein: CAWSRMNTEAFF. The CDR3 DNA sequence: TGTGCCTGGAGTCGCATGAACACTGAAGCTTTCTTT.

This clone was seen once. The chain has TRBV4-3 and TRBJ1-2; D unclear. V was trimmed by 2 bases and J by 3 bases, leaving 13 bases between them. The CDR3 is 15 amino acids. CDR1 LGHNA and CDR2 YSLEER come from the germline V gene. CDR3 protein: CASSQYKGAYYGYTF. The CDR3 DNA sequence: TGCGCCAGCAGCCAATATAAGGGCGCTTACTATGGCTACACCTTC.

V usage is TRBV6-6 and J usage is TRBJ1-5; no clear D. The CDR3 length is 13 residues. Between the trimmed V and J ends, which lost 5 bases and 7 bases, there was a span of 12 bases. Germline loops: CDR1 MNHNY, CDR2 SVGAGI (reference sequence). The CDR3 region is CASSQSLGQPQHF. CDR3 nucleotides: TGTGCCAGCAGTCAGAGTCTGGGACAGCCCCAGCATTTT.

The chain carries TRBV30 and TRBJ1-1; D gene unclear. The germline V gene has CDR1 GTSNPN and CDR2 SVGIG (reference sequence). CDR3 length: 13 amino acids. Trimming took off 3 bases at V and 4 bases at J, with 12 bases between the two ends. The DNA for the CDR3 is TGTGCCTGGAGATTGATCATTACCACTGAAGCTTTCTTT. Translation gives CAWRLIITTEAFF.

This clone has more than one count but fewer than ten. This chain joins TRBV5-1 and TRBJ2-1; no clear D. The CDR3 totals 13 residues. Deletions cut 4 bases from V and 3 bases from J, with 8 bases between. Germline V CDR1 and CDR2: SGHRS, YFSETQ. DNA of the CDR3: TGCGCCAGCAGCACGGATGGCTACAATGAGCAGTTCTTC. Translation gives CASSTDGYNEQFF. Complete variable domain (other parts from reference TRBV5-1 and TRBJ2-1): KAGVTQTPRYLIKTRGQQVTLSCSPISGHRSVSWYQQTPGQGLQFLFEYFSETQRNKGNFPGRFSGRQFSNSRSEMNVSTLELGDSALYLCASSTDGYNEQFFGPGTRLTVL.

The J gene is TRBJ2-6, the V gene TRBV7-9, with a possible D match to TRBD1 (5 bases). Trimming left V 5 bases short and J 0 bases short, with 17 bases between. This CDR3 is built from 18 residues. The germline V gene encodes CDR1 SEHNR and CDR2 FQNEAQ (reference sequence). Written as DNA, the CDR3 is TGTGCCAGCAGCACCGTAACAGGTCTTTACTCTGGGGCCAACGTCCTGACTTTC. Protein: CASSTVTGLYSGANVLTF.

The CDR3 sequence: CASSPVDNYGYTF. The CDR3 coding sequence is TGTGCCAGCTCACCAGTGGATAACTATGGCTACACCTTC. The gene calls are TRBV18 and TRBJ1-2; D uncertain. The CDR3 consists of 13 residues. The V and J ends lost 2 bases and 1 base respectively, with 5 bases between them. CDR1 and CDR2 (germline): KGHSH, LQKENI.

The chain recombines TRBV12-5 with TRBJ1-5; D not certain. Germline-derived CDR1 and CDR2 are LGHNT and FRNRAP. Trimming left V 2 bases short and J 9 bases short, with 8 bases between. The CDR3 is 12 residues long. The chain's CDR3 is CASGLIVGPQHF. The CDR3 nucleotides read TGTGCTAGTGGTTTGATAGTGGGGCCCCAGCATTTT.

This chain joins TRBV7-3 and TRBJ1-1; D may be TRBD1 (5 bases). The CDR3 totals 13 residues. The germline V gene has CDR1 SGHTA and CDR2 FQGTGA. The germline V and J ends were trimmed by 5 bases and 7 bases, with 14 bases remaining between them. The CDR3 bases are TGTGCCAGCAGCATACAGGAGGGCCATGAAGCTTTCTTT. This translates into CASSIQEGHEAFF. Full variable domain (rest looked up from reference TRBV7-3 and TRBJ1-1): GAGVSQTPSNKVTEKGKYVELRCDPISGHTALYWYRQSLGQGPEFLIYFQGTGAADDSGLPNDRFFAVRPEGSVSTLKIQRTERGDSAVYLCASSIQEGHEAFFGQGTRLTVV.

This clone was seen more than once but under ten times. The chain couples TRBV4-3 to TRBJ2-1; D is unresolved. CDR3 length: 14 residues. CDR1 and CDR2 (germline): LGHNA, YSLEER. V shed 1 base and J shed 10 bases, with 14 bases lying between them. As DNA, the CDR3 is TGCGCCAGCAGCCAAGGGGATTCAAGTGGGGAGCAGTTCTTC. It specifies CASSQGDSSGEQFF.

This clone is a singleton in its sample. The chain employs TRBV5-1 and TRBJ2-4; D gene unclear. Trimming cost V 0 bases and J 1 base, with 14 bases left between them. The V gene's germline CDR1 is SGHRS and CDR2 YFSETQ. This CDR3 has 17 amino acids. The CDR3: CASSLDLERKAKNIQYF. CDR3 DNA: TGCGCCAGCAGCTTGGATTTGGAACGGAAGGCCAAAAACATTCAGTACTTC.